This T cell receptor beta chain was profiled in a study of response to subunit inactivated influenza vaccine. This clonotype showed up just a few times. Germline CDR1 DFQATT, CDR2 SNEGSKA (reference sequence). This CDR3 spans 14 amino acids. The V and J ends lost 3 bases and 1 base respectively, with 13 bases between them. Via MiXCR, TCRdb re-called the RT-PCR reads, giving one row per CDR3 protein. There are some 500,000 distinct CDR3 sequences in the sample; roughly 13% occur only once, and over 10% lies in the top ten. The origin of this receptor is a man aged 50 to 59 who received an inactivated influenza vaccine. Sequencing was performed on PBMCs from blood, taken roughly 6 weeks after vaccination. The J gene is TRBJ2-7, the V gene TRBV20-1; a possible D gene is TRBD2 (6 bases). CDR3 nucleotides: TGCAGTGCTAGTTACGGGAGATCTTCCTACGAGCAGTACTTC. This codes for CSASYGRSSYEQYF.